This TCR beta chain was profiled in a study of beta chain features in type 1 diabetes (dated by TCRdb to between 2018 and 2020). About the study as a whole: Mean age, gender distribution, total cell number and subset yield did not differ between patients and healthy donors. Whereas all 30 or so donors provided naive and central memory subsets, regulatory and stem cell-like memory subsets were isolated from just 8 patients and roughly eight healthy donors. In the study, recently diagnosed type 1 diabetes patients and matched healthy donors were compared on the TCRB repertoires of their sorted circulating CD4+ T cell subsets. Across all samples, about 110 million sorted cells were examined, and cell number per subset correlated strongly with RNA yield.

Each donor gave one peripheral blood draw, averaging approximately 120 mL, which was collected into heparinised tubes. A BD FACSAria II and a panel including CD45RO, CCR7, CD25, CD127, CD95 and CD27 were used to sort naive, central memory, regulatory and stem cell-like memory CD4+ T cells. All sorted populations exceeded 98% purity. PBMCs were isolated right away by Lymphoprep density gradient centrifugation and were stained directly, without culture. So that batch effects would be minimized, each experiment stained and sorted samples in pairs, pairing one healthy donor with one patient. All of the isolated RNA was reverse transcribed with the High Capacity cDNA Reverse Transcription Kit, so expressed TCRB transcripts were sequenced. Deep immunoSEQ sequencing was performed on naive, central memory and regulatory T cell samples, with an average of around 3.5 million total reads per sample. Sorted cells were lysed in RLT buffer and RNA was extracted with DNase-treated RNeasy Micro or Mini kits, depending on cell number. Each cell subset was processed on its own to prevent cross-contamination, while patient and healthy donor samples were processed together. The immunoSEQ multiplex PCR was used to amplify TCRB sequences from cDNA, generating 87-bp fragments that spanned the CDR3 region. The amplicons were sequenced using the Illumina HiSeq platform. From the authors' description of their analysis: Synthetic template baselines were used to correct PCR bias computationally, reads within Hamming distance 2 were collapsed together, and singletons that could not be merged were discarded. Reads were aligned against IMGT so that V, D and J genes, CDR3 length and insertions or deletions at six rearrangement sites could be assigned. Within each subset, clonotype counts were normalized to sorted cell number, and only after that were true diversity and Gini coefficients computed with the tcR R package. The overlap coefficient, calculated on TCRB nucleotide sequences, was used to quantify repertoire sharing. As a proxy for the pre-selection repertoire, out-of-frame TCRB sequences from naive cells were analyzed. TCRdb re-hosts the immuneACCESS table, in-frame sequences only. Its copies lack some clones; in the studies checked, an unresolved V gene accounts for under half of them, and the cause for the rest is not known. V, J and clone size reflect that table, while D and trimming were determined from the DNA. The sample yields 200,000 to 250,000 clones; 13% to 15% were counted once. The ten largest account for about 0.03% of the sample.

General conclusions and limits of the study: Because the HLA sub-analyses included only small numbers of individuals, any influence of HLA type on TCRB rearrangement was left unresolved. Sequencing cDNA rather than genomic DNA could over-represent highly expressing activated cells, although activation and CD3 levels did not differ between groups. Naive, central memory and regulatory TCRB repertoires appeared to be more alike among patients than among healthy donors. A moderate but significant shortening of TCRB CDR3 length was observed in type 1 diabetes patients in all four CD4+ subsets. At VDJ recombination sites, type 1 diabetes patients had fewer insertions and more deleted nucleotides, which implies abnormalities in thymic rearrangement. Shorter templates might be favored by PCR, yet because patient and control samples were amplified and corrected together, any such skew would affect both groups equally.

Trimming accounts for 4 bases at V and 6 bases at J, while the number of junction bases matched to no gene is 11. Spanning cysteine to phenylalanine, the CDR3 consists of 15 amino acids. The only DNA kept is the CDR3, 45 bases in frame from the first base. The germline V gene encodes CDR1 MNHGY and CDR2 SVAAGI. This clone was found a few times. This clone's antigen is unknown. Qualities for individual bases were not recorded, and no much larger clone is one base off. The source of this sequence is a woman in her thirties or forties in good health. The rearrangement combines TRBV6-9 with TRBJ2-5, with TRBD1 identical over 7 junction bases. The sequencing input was naive CD4+ T cells from blood. Per the publication, the cell subset or site label means: true naive CD4+ T cells. CDR3 loop: CASSSGQGVFKTQYF. Here is the DNA: TGTGCCAGCAGTTCGGGGCAGGGGGTTTTTAAGACCCAGTACTTC.